The 8 T cell receptor beta chains below all came from one sample that was sequenced in a study of T cell responses to AZD1222 COVID-19 vaccine. Clones were read by immunoSEQ multiplex PCR, and TCRdb kept only the in-frame ones, dropping some. Among approximately 160,000 clones, roughly 94% were seen once, and the ten largest hold 5.1%. Sequencing was performed on peripheral blood, taken 28 days after the second AZD1222 dose. These receptors all come from an adult who received the AZD1222 COVID-19 vaccine.

This clone was seen once. The rearrangement links TRBV4-1 to TRBJ2-3; 11 nucleotides line up with TRBD2. Germline CDR1 reads MGHRA; CDR2 reads YSYEKL. There are 16 residues in the CDR3. Trimming took 4 bases from V and 6 from J; bases not matched to a gene: 9. The CDR3: CASSRSILAGEDTQYF. CDR3 nucleotide sequence: TGCGCCAGCAGCCGCTCAATACTAGCGGGAGAGGATACGCAGTATTTT.

The V gene is TRBV10-3, the J gene TRBJ2-7; 8 bases map to TRBD2. Germline CDR1 ENHRY, CDR2 SYGVKD. CDR3 length equals 16 residues. The V segment lost 7 bases and the J segment 7 bases; nucleotides outside the gene matches: 18. The CDR3 DNA sequence: TGTGCCATCACAGCCTCGTTGAGCGGGGGACCGGGGGAGCAGTACTTC. Translation gives CAITASLSGGPGEQYF.

In its sample, this clone was seen once. The chain combines TRBV19 with TRBJ2-7; 11 positions agree with TRBD2. The germline gives CDR1 LNHDA, CDR2 SQIVND (reference sequence). CDR3 length: 15 amino acids. V lost 4 bases to trimming and J lost 4 bases; unmatched junction nucleotides: 6. CDR3: CASSTAGLAVYEQYF. The CDR3 DNA sequence: TGTGCCAGTAGTACCGCGGGACTAGCGGTTTACGAGCAGTACTTC.

The chain combines TRBV27 with TRBJ2-2; D gene uncertain. V lost 8 bases and J 8 bases, leaving 9 bases between the germline ends. Germline V lookup: CDR1 MNHEY, CDR2 SMNVEV (reference sequence). This CDR3 spans 11 amino acids. The CDR3 DNA follows: TGTGCCAGCCTAAACCGGGGGGAGCTGTTTTTT. Encoded protein: CASLNRGELFF.

The table lists this clone with a count of one. This chain links TRBV29-1 with TRBJ2-3; 13 nucleotides align to TRBD2. This CDR3 has 18 residues. Germline CDR1 and CDR2: SQVTM and ANQGSEA. V shed 0 bases, J shed 1 base, and the junction held 7 bases outside the gene matches. The CDR3 DNA reads TGCAGCGTTGAAGATGGAGGACTAGCGGGAGTGGGCACAGATACGCAGTATTTT. The encoded protein is CSVEDGGLAGVGTDTQYF.

The genes are TRBV7-3 and TRBJ2-3, with a possible D match to TRBD2 (6 bases). V lost 6 bases and J 4 bases, leaving 11 bases between the germline ends. The CDR3 has 13 amino acids. Germline V lookup: CDR1 SGHTA, CDR2 FQGTGA. This CDR3 is CASSQLAADTQYF. As DNA, the CDR3 is TGTGCCAGCAGTCAATTAGCGGCAGATACGCAGTATTTT.

The V and J genes are TRBV18 and TRBJ2-1; 13 bases fit TRBD2. V was pared by 3 bases and J by 10 bases, with 9 bases of the junction left unmatched. The germline gives CDR1 KGHSH, CDR2 LQKENI. CDR3 length equals 16 residues. The CDR3: CASSPGLAGLGGEQFF. The CDR3 DNA reads as TGTGCCAGCTCACCGGGACTAGCGGGGTTAGGGGGAGAGCAGTTCTTC.

This clone was picked up one time. CDR3 loop: CASSQENTGELFF. Here the CDR3 DNA reads TGCGCCAGCAGCCAGGAGAACACCGGGGAGCTGTTTTTT. The chain couples TRBV4-3 to TRBJ2-2; D gene unclear. The V end was cut by 3 bases, the J end by 1 base, with 3 bases between. Germline V gene data show CDR1 as LGHNA and CDR2 as YSLEER. This CDR3 comprises 13 residues.